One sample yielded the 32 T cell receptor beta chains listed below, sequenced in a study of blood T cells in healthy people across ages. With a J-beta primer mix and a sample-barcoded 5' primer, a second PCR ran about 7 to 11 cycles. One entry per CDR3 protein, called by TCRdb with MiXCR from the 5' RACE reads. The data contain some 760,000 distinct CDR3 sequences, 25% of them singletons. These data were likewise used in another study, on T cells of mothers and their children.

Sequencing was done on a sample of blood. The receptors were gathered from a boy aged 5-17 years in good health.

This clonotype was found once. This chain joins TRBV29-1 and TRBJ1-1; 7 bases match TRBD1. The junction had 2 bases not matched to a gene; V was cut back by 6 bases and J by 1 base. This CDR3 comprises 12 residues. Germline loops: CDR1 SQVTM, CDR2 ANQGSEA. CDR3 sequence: CSVGQANTEAFF. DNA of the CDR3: TGCAGCGTCGGACAGGCGAACACTGAAGCTTTCTTT. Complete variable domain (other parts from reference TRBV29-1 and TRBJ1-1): SAVISQKPSRDICQRGTSLTIQCQVDSQVTMMFWYRQQPGQSLTLIATANQGSEATYESGFVIDKFPISRPNLTFSTLTVSNMSPEDSSIYLCSVGQANTEAFFGQGTRLTVV.

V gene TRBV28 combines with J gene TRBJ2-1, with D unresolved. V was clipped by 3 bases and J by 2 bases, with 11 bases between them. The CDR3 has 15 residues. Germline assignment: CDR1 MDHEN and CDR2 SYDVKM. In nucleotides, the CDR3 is TGTGCCAGCAGTTTTTCAGCGAAGCCCTACAATGAGCAGTTCTTC. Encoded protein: CASSFSAKPYNEQFF.

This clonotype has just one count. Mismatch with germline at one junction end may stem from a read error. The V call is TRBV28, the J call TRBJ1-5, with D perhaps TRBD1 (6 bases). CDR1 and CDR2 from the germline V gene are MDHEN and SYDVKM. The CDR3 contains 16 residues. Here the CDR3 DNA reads TGTGCCAGCAGTTTATGGCCGGGGGCAGACAATCAGGCCCAGCATTTT. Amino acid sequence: CASSLWPGADNQAQHF.

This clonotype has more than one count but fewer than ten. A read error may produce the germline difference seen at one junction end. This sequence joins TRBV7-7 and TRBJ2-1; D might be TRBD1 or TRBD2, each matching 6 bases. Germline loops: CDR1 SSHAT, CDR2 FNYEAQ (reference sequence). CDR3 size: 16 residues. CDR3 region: CASSLGGGGLYNEQFF. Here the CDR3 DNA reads TGTGCTAGCAGCTTAGGAGGGGGAGGACTCTACAATGAGCAGTTCTTC.

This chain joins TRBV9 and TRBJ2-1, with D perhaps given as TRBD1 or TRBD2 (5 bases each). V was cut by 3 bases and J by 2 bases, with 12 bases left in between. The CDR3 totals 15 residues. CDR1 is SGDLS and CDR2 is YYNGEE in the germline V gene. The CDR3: CASSARGSPYNEQFF. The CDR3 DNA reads TGTGCCAGCAGCGCCCGGGGCAGCCCCTACAATGAGCAGTTCTTC. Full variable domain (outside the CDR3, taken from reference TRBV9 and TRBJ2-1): DSGVTQTPKHLITATGQRVTLRCSPRSGDLSVYWYQQSLDQGLQFLIQYYNGEERAKGNILERFSAQQFPDLHSELNLSSLELGDSALYFCASSARGSPYNEQFFGPGTRLTVL.

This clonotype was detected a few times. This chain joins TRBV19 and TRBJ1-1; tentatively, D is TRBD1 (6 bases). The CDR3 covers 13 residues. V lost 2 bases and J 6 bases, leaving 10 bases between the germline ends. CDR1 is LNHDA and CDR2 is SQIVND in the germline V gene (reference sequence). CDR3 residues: CASSINRVAEAFF. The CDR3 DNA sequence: TGTGCCAGTAGTATAAACAGGGTGGCTGAAGCTTTCTTT. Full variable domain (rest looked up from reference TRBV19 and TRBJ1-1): DGGITQSPKYLFRKEGQNVTLSCEQNLNHDAMYWYRQDPGQGLRLIYYSQIVNDFQKGDIAEGYSVSREKKESFPLTVTSAQKNPTAFYLCASSINRVAEAFFGQGTRLTVV.

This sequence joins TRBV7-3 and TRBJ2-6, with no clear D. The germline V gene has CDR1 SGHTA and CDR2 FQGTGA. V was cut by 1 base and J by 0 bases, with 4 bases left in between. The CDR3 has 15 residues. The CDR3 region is CASSLMLSGANVLTF. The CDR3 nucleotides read TGTGCCAGCAGCTTAATGCTCTCTGGGGCCAACGTCCTGACTTTC.

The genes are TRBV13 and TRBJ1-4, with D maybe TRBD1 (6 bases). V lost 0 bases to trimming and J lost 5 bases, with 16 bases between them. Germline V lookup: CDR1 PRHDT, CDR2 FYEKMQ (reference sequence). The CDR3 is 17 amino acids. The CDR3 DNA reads TGTGCCAGCAGCTTAGGCCCCGCGGCAGGGGAAAATGAAAAACTGTTTTTT. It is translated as CASSLGPAAGENEKLFF.

As DNA, the CDR3 is TGTGCTAACAGTGAGGGGACGGACTCTGGAAACACCATATATTTT. Translation: CANSEGTDSGNTIYF. The chain has TRBV25-1 and TRBJ1-3; perhaps TRBD1 as D (5 bases). The germline V gene has CDR1 MGHDK and CDR2 SYGVNS. The CDR3 extends over 15 amino acids.

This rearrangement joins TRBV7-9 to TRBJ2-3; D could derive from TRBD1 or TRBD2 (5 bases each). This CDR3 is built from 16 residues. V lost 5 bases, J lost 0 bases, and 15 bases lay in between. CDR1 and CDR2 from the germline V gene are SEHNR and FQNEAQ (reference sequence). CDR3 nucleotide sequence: TGTGCCAGCAGCGCCCCCGGGACCCCAAGCACAGATACGCAGTATTTT. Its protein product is CASSAPGTPSTDTQYF.

CDR3 residues: CASRGEVPDTQYF. The CDR3, as DNA: TGTGCCAGCAGGGGGGAGGTCCCAGATACGCAGTATTTT. The chain uses TRBV2 and TRBJ2-3; TRBD2 might be the D (6 bases). Germline V lookup: CDR1 SNHLY, CDR2 FYNNEI. Trimming removed 6 bases from V and 4 bases from J, with 11 bases in between. The CDR3 sequence is 13 residues long.

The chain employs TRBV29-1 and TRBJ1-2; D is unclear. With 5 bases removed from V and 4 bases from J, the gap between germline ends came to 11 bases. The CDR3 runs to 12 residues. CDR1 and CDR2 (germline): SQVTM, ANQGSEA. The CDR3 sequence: CSVRTELYGYTF. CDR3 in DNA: TGCAGCGTTAGAACGGAACTCTATGGCTACACCTTC.

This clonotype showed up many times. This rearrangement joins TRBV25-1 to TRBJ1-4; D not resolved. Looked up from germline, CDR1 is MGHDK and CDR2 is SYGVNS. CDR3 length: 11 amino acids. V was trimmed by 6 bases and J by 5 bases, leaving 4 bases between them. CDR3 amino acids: CASSENEKLFF. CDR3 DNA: TGTGCCAGCAGCGAGAATGAAAAACTGTTTTTT.

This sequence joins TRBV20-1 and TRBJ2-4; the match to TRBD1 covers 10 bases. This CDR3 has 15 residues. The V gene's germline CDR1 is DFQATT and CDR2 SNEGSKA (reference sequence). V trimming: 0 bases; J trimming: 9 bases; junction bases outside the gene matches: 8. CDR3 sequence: CSARDGDRGFGIQYF. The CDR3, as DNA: TGCAGTGCTAGAGACGGGGACAGGGGTTTTGGCATTCAGTACTTC.

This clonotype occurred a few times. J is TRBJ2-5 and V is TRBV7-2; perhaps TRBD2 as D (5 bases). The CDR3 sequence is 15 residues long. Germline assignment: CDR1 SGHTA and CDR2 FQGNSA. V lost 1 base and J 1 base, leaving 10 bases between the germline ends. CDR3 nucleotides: TGTGCCAGCAGCTTAGATGTCGGGATCCAAGAGACCCAGTACTTC. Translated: CASSLDVGIQETQYF.

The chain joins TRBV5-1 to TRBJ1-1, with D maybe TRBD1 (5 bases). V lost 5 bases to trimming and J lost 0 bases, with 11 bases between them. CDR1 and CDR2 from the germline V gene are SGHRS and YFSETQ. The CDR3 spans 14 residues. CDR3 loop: CASRRDSLNTEAFF. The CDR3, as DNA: TGCGCCAGCAGGAGAGACAGCCTGAACACTGAAGCTTTCTTT.

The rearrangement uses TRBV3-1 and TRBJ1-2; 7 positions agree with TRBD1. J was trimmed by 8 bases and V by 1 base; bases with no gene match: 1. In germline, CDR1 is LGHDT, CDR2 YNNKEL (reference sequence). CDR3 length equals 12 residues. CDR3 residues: CASSQGDRGYTF. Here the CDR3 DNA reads TGTGCCAGCAGCCAAGGGGACAGAGGCTACACCTTC. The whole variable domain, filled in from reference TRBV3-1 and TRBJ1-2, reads DTAVSQTPKYLVTQMGNDKSIKCEQNLGHDTMYWYKQDSKKFLKIMFSYNNKELIINETVPNRFSPKSPDKAHLNLHINSLELGDSAVYFCASSQGDRGYTFGSGTRLTVV.

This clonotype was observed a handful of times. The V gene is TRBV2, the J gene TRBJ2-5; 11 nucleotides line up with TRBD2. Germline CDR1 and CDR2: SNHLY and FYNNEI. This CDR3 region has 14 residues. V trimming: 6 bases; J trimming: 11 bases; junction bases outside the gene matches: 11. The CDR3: CASSAPGLAAQQYF. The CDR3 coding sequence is TGTGCCAGCAGCGCACCGGGACTAGCGGCACAGCAGTACTTC.

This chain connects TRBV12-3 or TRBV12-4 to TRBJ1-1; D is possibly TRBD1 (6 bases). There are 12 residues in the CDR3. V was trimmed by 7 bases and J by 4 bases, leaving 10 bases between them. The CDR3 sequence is CASNTGLTEAFF. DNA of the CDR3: TGTGCCAGCAACACAGGGCTCACTGAAGCTTTCTTT.

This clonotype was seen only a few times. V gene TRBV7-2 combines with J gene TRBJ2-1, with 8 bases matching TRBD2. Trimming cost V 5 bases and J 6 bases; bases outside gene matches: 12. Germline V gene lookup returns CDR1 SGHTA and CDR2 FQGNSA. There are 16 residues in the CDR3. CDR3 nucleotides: TGTGCCAGCAGCGAACAAGCGGGAGCTTGGTTCAATGAGCAGTTCTTC. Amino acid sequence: CASSEQAGAWFNEQFF. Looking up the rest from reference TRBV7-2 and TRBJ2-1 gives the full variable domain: GAGVSQSPSNKVTEKGKDVELRCDPISGHTALYWYRQSLGQGLEFLIYFQGNSAPDKSGLPSDRFSAERTGGSVSTLTIQRTQQEDSAVYLCASSEQAGAWFNEQFFGPGTRLTVL.

CDR3: CASSLFGTSIYNEQFF. As DNA, the CDR3 is TGTGCCAGCAGCCTTTTCGGGACTAGTATCTACAATGAGCAGTTCTTC. The V call is TRBV28, the J call TRBJ2-1; 8 bases agree with TRBD2. The CDR3 has 16 residues. Germline-derived CDR1 and CDR2 are MDHEN and SYDVKM. The V gene end was trimmed by 6 bases and the J gene end by 3 bases; junction bases not matched to a gene: 10.

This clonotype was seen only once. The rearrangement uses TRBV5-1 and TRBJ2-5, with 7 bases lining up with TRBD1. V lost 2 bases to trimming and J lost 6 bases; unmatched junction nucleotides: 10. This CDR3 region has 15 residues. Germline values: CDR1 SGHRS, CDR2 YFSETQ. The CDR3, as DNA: TGCGCCAGCAGCTTAAACGACAGGGCGGCGAAGACCCAGTACTTC. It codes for CASSLNDRAAKTQYF. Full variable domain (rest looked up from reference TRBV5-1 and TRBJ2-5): KAGVTQTPRYLIKTRGQQVTLSCSPISGHRSVSWYQQTPGQGLQFLFEYFSETQRNKGNFPGRFSGRQFSNSRSEMNVSTLELGDSALYLCASSLNDRAAKTQYFGPGTRLLVL.

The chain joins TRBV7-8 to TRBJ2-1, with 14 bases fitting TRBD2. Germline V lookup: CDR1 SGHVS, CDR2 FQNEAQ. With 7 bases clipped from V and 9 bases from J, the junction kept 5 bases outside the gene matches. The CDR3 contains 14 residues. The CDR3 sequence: CASTRLAGGLEQFF. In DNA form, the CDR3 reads TGTGCCAGCACCAGACTAGCGGGGGGGCTTGAGCAGTTCTTC.

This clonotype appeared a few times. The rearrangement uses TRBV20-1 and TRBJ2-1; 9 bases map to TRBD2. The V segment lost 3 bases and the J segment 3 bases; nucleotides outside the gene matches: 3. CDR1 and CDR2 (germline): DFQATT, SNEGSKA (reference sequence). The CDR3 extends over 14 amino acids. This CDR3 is CSARSSGDYNEQFF. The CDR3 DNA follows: TGCAGTGCTAGGTCTAGCGGGGACTACAATGAGCAGTTCTTC.

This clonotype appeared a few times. The CDR3 is CASSVSGGVYNEQFF. The CDR3 bases are TGTGCCAGCAGCGTTAGCGGAGGGGTCTACAATGAGCAGTTCTTC. The rearrangement links TRBV9 to TRBJ2-1; a possible D gene is TRBD2 (6 bases). CDR1 is SGDLS, CDR2 YYNGEE, per germline. The CDR3 length is 15 residues. Trimming cost V 2 bases and J 3 bases, with 12 bases left between them. Combining the CDR3 with reference TRBV9 and TRBJ2-1 gives the whole variable domain DSGVTQTPKHLITATGQRVTLRCSPRSGDLSVYWYQQSLDQGLQFLIQYYNGEERAKGNILERFSAQQFPDLHSELNLSSLELGDSALYFCASSVSGGVYNEQFFGPGTRLTVL.

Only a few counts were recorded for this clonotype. Written as DNA, the CDR3 is TGCAGTGCACCTCCAGCGGGACCCACAGATACGCAGTATTTT. Amino acids: CSAPPAGPTDTQYF. The chain carries TRBV20-1 and TRBJ2-3, with 7 nucleotides matching TRBD2. The V gene's germline CDR1 is DFQATT and CDR2 SNEGSKA (reference sequence). The CDR3 sequence is 14 residues long. J lost 2 bases, V lost 6 bases, and 8 bases had no gene match.

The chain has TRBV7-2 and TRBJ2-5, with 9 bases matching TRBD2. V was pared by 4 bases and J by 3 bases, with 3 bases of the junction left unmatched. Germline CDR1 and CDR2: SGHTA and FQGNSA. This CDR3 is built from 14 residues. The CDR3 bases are TGTGCCAGCAGCTCCATAGCGGGGGAAGAGACCCAGTACTTC. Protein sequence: CASSSIAGEETQYF.

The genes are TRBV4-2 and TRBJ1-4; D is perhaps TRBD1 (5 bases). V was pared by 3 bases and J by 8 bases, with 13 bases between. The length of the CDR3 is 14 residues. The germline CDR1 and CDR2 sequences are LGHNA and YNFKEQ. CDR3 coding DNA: TGTGCCAGCAGCCAGGAACGGGGGTACGAAAAACTGTTTTTT. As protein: CASSQERGYEKLFF.

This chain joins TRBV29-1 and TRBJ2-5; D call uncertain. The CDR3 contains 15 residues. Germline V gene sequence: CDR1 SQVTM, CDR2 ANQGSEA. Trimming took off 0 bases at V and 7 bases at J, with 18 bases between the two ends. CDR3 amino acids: CSVEDINREIGTQYF. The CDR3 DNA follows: TGCAGCGTTGAAGATATCAACCGAGAGATTGGGACCCAGTACTTC.

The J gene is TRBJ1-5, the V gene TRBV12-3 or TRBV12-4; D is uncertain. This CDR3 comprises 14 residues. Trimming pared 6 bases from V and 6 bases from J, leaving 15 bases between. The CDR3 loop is CASSQSRGGQPQHF. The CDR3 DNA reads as TGTGCCAGCAGCCAAAGCCGGGGTGGTCAGCCCCAGCATTTT.

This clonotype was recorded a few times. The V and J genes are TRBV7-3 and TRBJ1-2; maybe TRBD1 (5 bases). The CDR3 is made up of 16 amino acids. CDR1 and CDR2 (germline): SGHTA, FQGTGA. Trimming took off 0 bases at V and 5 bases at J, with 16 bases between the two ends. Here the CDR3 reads CASSLTGGEGPYGYTF. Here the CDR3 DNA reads TGTGCCAGCAGCTTAACTGGGGGAGAGGGTCCGTATGGCTACACCTTC.

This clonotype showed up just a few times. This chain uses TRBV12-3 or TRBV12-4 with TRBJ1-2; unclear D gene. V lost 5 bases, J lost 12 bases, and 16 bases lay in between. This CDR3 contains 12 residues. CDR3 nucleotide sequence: TGTGCCAGCAGTCGGGATCCACCAATCGACACCTTC. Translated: CASSRDPPIDTF.